Following are 24 T cell receptor beta chains from one sample sequenced in a study of blood T cell repertoires in COVID-19. The table came from immunoSEQ multiplex PCR; TCRdb's copy has only in-frame clones and leaves some out. The repertoire holds hundreds of thousands of clones, approximately 86% seen once, with roughly 9.1% in the top ten. The specimen sequenced was peripheral blood. The receptors were gathered from a man between 18 and 29 years old with active or convalescent COVID-19.

The chain carries TRBV5-8 and TRBJ2-1; 10 nucleotides agree with TRBD1. This CDR3 is 16 amino acids long. V was pared by 4 bases and J by 5 bases, with 9 bases of the junction left unmatched. The germline gives CDR1 SGHTS, CDR2 YDEGEE. CDR3 nucleotides: TGTGCCAGCAGCCTATCCTGGGGACAGGGGAACAATGAGCAGTTCTTC. Translating gives CASSLSWGQGNNEQFF.

The chain is built from TRBV5-1 and TRBJ1-2; 9 bases fit TRBD1. CDR1 is SGHRS, CDR2 YFSETQ, per germline. With 0 bases clipped from V and 3 bases from J, the junction kept 6 bases outside the gene matches. This CDR3 spans 16 amino acids. The CDR3 sequence is CASSLEADRGHYGYTF. The DNA of the CDR3 is TGCGCCAGCAGCTTGGAGGCGGACAGGGGTCACTATGGCTACACCTTC.

The chain combines TRBV10-1 with TRBJ1-1; D unresolved. The CDR3 sequence is 13 residues long. V was cut by 8 bases and J by 4 bases, with 14 bases left in between. The germline V gene has CDR1 WNHNN and CDR2 SYGVQD (reference sequence). In nucleotides, the CDR3 is TGCGCCAGCTCCAAAGCGTTGAGCACTGAAGCTTTCTTT. Translated, it gives CASSKALSTEAFF.

Concerning this clone: This specimen includes other DNA sequences encoding the same CDR3. The chain recombines TRBV5-1 with TRBJ2-5; 11 nucleotides agree with TRBD2. Germline CDR1 SGHRS, CDR2 YFSETQ. This CDR3 contains 15 residues. With V trimmed by 2 bases and J by 1 base, 1 base remained unmatched. CDR3 DNA sequence: TGCGCCAGCAGCTTCGGGACTAGCGGCCAAGAGACCCAGTACTTC. Amino acids: CASSFGTSGQETQYF.

As regards this clone: Other DNA variants within this sample encode the same CDR3. The chain is built from TRBV6-1 and TRBJ1-2; TRBD1 is a possible D gene (6 bases). The CDR3 runs 13 residues. V lost 2 bases to trimming and J lost 2 bases, with 6 bases between them. CDR1 and CDR2 from the germline V gene are MNHNS and SASEGT. CDR3 DNA: TGTGCCAGCAGTGAAACAGGGAACTATGGCTACACCTTC. Protein product: CASSETGNYGYTF.

The chain uses TRBV6-5 and TRBJ2-7; D is perhaps TRBD1 (7 bases). The V and J ends lost 2 bases and 2 bases respectively, with 10 bases between them. CDR3 size: 14 residues. In germline, CDR1 is MNHEY, CDR2 SVGAGI. This CDR3 is CASSYRRGPYEQYF. The DNA of the CDR3 is TGTGCCAGCAGTTACCGGAGGGGGCCCTACGAGCAGTACTTC.

CDR3 DNA sequence: TGTGCCAGCAGCCGACAGGGGGCGGTCAACGAGCAGTACTTC. This gives the protein CASSRQGAVNEQYF. The chain uses TRBV11-1 and TRBJ2-7, with TRBD1 matching over 10 bases. The CDR3 is 14 amino acids. The V gene's germline CDR1 is SGHAT and CDR2 FQDESV (reference sequence). V lost 5 bases to trimming and J lost 5 bases; unmatched junction nucleotides: 6.

As regards this clone: This specimen includes other DNA sequences encoding the same CDR3. V is TRBV5-1 and J is TRBJ1-2; 7 positions match TRBD1. J lost 2 bases, V lost 4 bases, and 5 bases had no gene match. The CDR3 covers 14 residues. Germline CDR1 is SGHRS and CDR2 is YFSETQ. The CDR3 spells CASSLGQANYGYTF. CDR3 sequence (DNA): TGCGCCAGCAGCCTCGGACAGGCCAACTATGGCTACACCTTC.

The V call is TRBV12-5, the J call TRBJ1-5, with 8 bases aligning to TRBD1. The germline CDR1 and CDR2 sequences are LGHNT and FRNRAP. CDR3 length equals 15 residues. V lost 5 bases, J lost 4 bases, and 7 bases stayed unmatched. CDR3 amino acids: CASGTPGGGNQPQHF. The CDR3 nucleotides read TGTGCTAGTGGTACCCCAGGGGGCGGGAATCAGCCCCAGCATTTT.

The CDR3 sequence is CASSLYSGELFF. CDR3 nucleotides: TGTGCCAGCAGCTTATACTCCGGGGAGCTGTTTTTT. The chain is built from TRBV7-9 and TRBJ2-2, with unresolved D. Germline CDR1 reads SEHNR; CDR2 reads FQNEAQ (reference sequence). The CDR3 totals 12 residues. V was trimmed by 2 bases and J by 6 bases, leaving 4 bases between them.

This chain joins TRBV13 and TRBJ1-1; no firm D call. This CDR3 is built from 14 residues. Trimming cost V 5 bases and J 0 bases, with 10 bases left between them. The germline V gene encodes CDR1 PRHDT and CDR2 FYEKMQ (reference sequence). The CDR3 DNA reads TGTGCCAGCAGCCAGGCGATGTTGAACACTGAAGCTTTCTTT. Amino acids: CASSQAMLNTEAFF.

The chain links TRBV5-6 to TRBJ1-1; 8 positions match TRBD1. Trimming at V came to 0 bases and at J to 7 bases, leaving 5 bases not matched to a gene. The CDR3 has 14 amino acids. CDR1 is SGHDT, CDR2 YYEEEE, per germline. Here the CDR3 DNA reads TGTGCCAGCAGCTTGGGCAGGGGGCAGAGTGAAGCTTTCTTT. This codes for CASSLGRGQSEAFF.

The chain uses TRBV7-9 and TRBJ2-7, with TRBD1 matching 8 bases. Trimming at V came to 5 bases and at J to 4 bases, leaving 7 bases not matched to a gene. Germline CDR1 is SEHNR and CDR2 is FQNEAQ (reference sequence). This CDR3 region has 14 residues. This chain's CDR3 is CASSRDRPGYEQYF. The CDR3 bases are TGTGCCAGCAGCCGGGACAGGCCTGGGTACGAGCAGTACTTC.

The rearrangement links TRBV3-1 (or the pseudogene TRBV3-2) to TRBJ1-3, with 9 bases identical to TRBD1. The germline CDR1 and CDR2 sequences are LGHDT and YNNKEL (reference sequence). CDR3 length equals 15 residues. With 5 bases clipped from V and 4 bases from J, the junction kept 6 bases outside the gene matches. The CDR3 bases are TGTGCCAGCAGCATCGGGACAGGGTCCGGAAACACCATATATTTT. Translated, it gives CASSIGTGSGNTIYF.

J is TRBJ2-1 and V is TRBV14; 11 bases map to TRBD2. This CDR3 spans 16 amino acids. Trimming cost V 3 bases and J 9 bases; bases outside gene matches: 10. CDR1 SGHDN and CDR2 FVKESK come from the germline V gene. CDR3 sequence reads: CASSQTLAGGLGEQFF. CDR3 nucleotide sequence: TGTGCCAGCAGCCAGACCTTAGCGGGGGGGCTCGGTGAGCAGTTCTTC.

The chain recombines TRBV7-2 with TRBJ1-2; D is unresolved. The CDR3 spans 14 residues. Germline CDR1 reads SGHTA; CDR2 reads FQGNSA. V was clipped by 6 bases and J by 0 bases, with 11 bases between them. The CDR3 DNA sequence: TGTGCCAGCAGTCGTGGCAGTACTAACTATGGCTACACCTTC. Its protein product is CASSRGSTNYGYTF.

The chain couples TRBV19 to TRBJ2-7; 8 bases agree with TRBD1. The V gene end was trimmed by 3 bases and the J gene end by 1 base; junction bases not matched to a gene: 5. The CDR3 spans 15 residues. Looked up from germline, CDR1 is LNHDA and CDR2 is SQIVND (reference sequence). CDR3 DNA sequence: TGTGCCAGTAGTATTATGGGACAGGAATCCTACGAGCAGTACTTC. The encoded protein is CASSIMGQESYEQYF. Based on the CDR3 plus reference TRBV19 and TRBJ2-7, the full variable domain is DGGITQSPKYLFRKEGQNVTLSCEQNLNHDAMYWYRQDPGQGLRLIYYSQIVNDFQKGDIAEGYSVSREKKESFPLTVTSAQKNPTAFYLCASSIMGQESYEQYFGPGTRLTVT.

This chain uses TRBV15 with TRBJ2-7; a weak D match, TRBD1 (6 bases). This CDR3 has 14 amino acids. The V gene's germline CDR1 is LNHNV and CDR2 YYDKDF (reference sequence). V shed 5 bases and J shed 4 bases, with 15 bases lying between them. This CDR3 reads CATSFAGVGYEQYF. The CDR3 DNA is TGTGCCACCAGCTTTGCAGGGGTAGGGTACGAGCAGTACTTC.

The chain couples TRBV3-1 (or the pseudogene TRBV3-2) to TRBJ2-7; maybe TRBD2 (5 bases). V dropped 1 base and J dropped 1 base, with 14 bases sitting between them. This CDR3 has 16 amino acids. The germline V gene has CDR1 LGHDT and CDR2 YNNKEL (reference sequence). CDR3 residues: CASSQAGASPSYEQYF. DNA of the CDR3: TGTGCCAGCAGCCAAGCCGGTGCTAGCCCTTCCTACGAGCAGTACTTC.

The rearrangement links TRBV5-1 to TRBJ2-7, with D tentatively TRBD2 (5 bases). The CDR3 is 12 amino acids. Deletions cut 7 bases from V and 1 base from J, with 9 bases between. Looked up from germline, CDR1 is SGHRS and CDR2 is YFSETQ. CDR3 protein: CASRRDSYEQYF. CDR3 DNA sequence: TGCGCCAGCCGACGGGATTCCTACGAGCAGTACTTC.

The rearrangement links TRBV6-5 to TRBJ2-3; weak D call: TRBD1 (5 bases). Germline values: CDR1 MNHEY, CDR2 SVGAGI. CDR3 length: 14 amino acids. The germline V and J ends were trimmed by 2 bases and 0 bases, with 6 bases remaining between them. The CDR3 nucleotides are TGTGCCAGCAGTTACGCAGGGAGCACAGATACGCAGTATTTT. It specifies CASSYAGSTDTQYF.

CDR3 amino acids: CASMSGTGNEKLFF. The CDR3, as DNA: TGTGCCAGCATGTCCGGGACAGGGAATGAAAAACTGTTTTTT. The chain has TRBV5-8 and TRBJ1-4; 9 bases match TRBD1. Trimming took 6 bases from V and 5 from J; bases not matched to a gene: 5. The CDR3 covers 14 residues. Per the germline V gene, CDR1 is SGHTS and CDR2 is YDEGEE.

The chain couples TRBV5-4 to TRBJ1-2; D perhaps matches TRBD1 (6 bases). This CDR3 has 14 amino acids. CDR1 and CDR2 (germline): SGHNT, YYREEE (reference sequence). Trimming removed 0 bases from V and 1 base from J, with 7 bases in between. CDR3 nucleotides: TGTGCCAGCAGCTTGGACAGGGATAACTATGGCTACACCTTC. This encodes CASSLDRDNYGYTF. Full variable domain (outside the CDR3, taken from reference TRBV5-4 and TRBJ1-2): ETGVTQSPTHLIKTRGQQVTLRCSSQSGHNTVSWYQQALGQGPQFIFQYYREEENGRGNFPPRFSGLQFPNYSSELNVNALELDDSALYLCASSLDRDNYGYTFGSGTRLTVV.

The chain has TRBV20-1 and TRBJ2-3; TRBD2 agrees at 11 bases. This CDR3 contains 15 residues. The V gene's germline CDR1 is DFQATT and CDR2 SNEGSKA (reference sequence). V lost 3 bases to trimming and J lost 5 bases; unmatched junction nucleotides: 7. The CDR3 sequence is CSASNLAGGGDTQYF. The CDR3 nucleotides are TGCAGTGCTAGTAATCTAGCGGGGGGCGGAGATACGCAGTATTTT.